This TCR beta chain was sequenced for a study of CD4 T cells in relation to SARS-CoV-2 and coronaviruses. Study observations and caveats: SARS-CoV-2-driven expansion was significantly weaker in crossreactive than monoreactive clones.

On this clone itself: The antigen is unknown.

The CDR3 contains 15 residues. With 1 base removed from V and 1 base from J, the gap between germline ends came to 8 bases. Germline loops: CDR1 MNHNS, CDR2 SASEGT. Before the COVID-19 pandemic, during about 2010-2018, CD4+ T cells were taken from unexposed donors. Sequenced by immunoSEQ multiplex PCR; TCRdb stores in-frame clones only, minus some. Of about 64,000 clones listed, around 93% are singletons. The rearrangement links TRBV6-1 to TRBJ1-5; D is unclear. The sample comprised naive CD4+ T cells from PBMCs. The subset is: naive CD4+ T cells isolated by negative enrichment. The receptor was isolated from a human donor in good health. The CDR3 loop reads CASSEGLISNQPQHF. The CDR3 DNA reads TGTGCCAGCAGTGAAGGGCTCATAAGCAATCAGCCCCAGCATTTT.